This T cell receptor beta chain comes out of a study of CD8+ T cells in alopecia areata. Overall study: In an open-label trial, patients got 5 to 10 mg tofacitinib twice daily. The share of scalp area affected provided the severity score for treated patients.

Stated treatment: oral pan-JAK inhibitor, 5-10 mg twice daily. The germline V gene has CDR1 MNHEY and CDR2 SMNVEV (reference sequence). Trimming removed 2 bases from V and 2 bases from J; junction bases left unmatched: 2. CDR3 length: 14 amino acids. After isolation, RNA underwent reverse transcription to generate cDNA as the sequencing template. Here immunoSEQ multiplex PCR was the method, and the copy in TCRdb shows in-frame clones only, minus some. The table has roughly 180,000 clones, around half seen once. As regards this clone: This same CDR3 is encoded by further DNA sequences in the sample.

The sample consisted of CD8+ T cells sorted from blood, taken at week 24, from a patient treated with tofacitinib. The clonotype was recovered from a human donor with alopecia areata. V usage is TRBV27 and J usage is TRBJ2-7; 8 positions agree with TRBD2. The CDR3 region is CASSLGRGAYEQYF. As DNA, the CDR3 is TGTGCCAGCAGTTTAGGGCGGGGGGCCTACGAGCAGTACTTC.